One sample yielded the 28 T cell receptor beta chains listed below, sequenced in a study of blood T cell repertoires in COVID-19. Profiling relied on immunoSEQ multiplex PCR, and the TCRdb table lists in-frame clones only, not all of them. The repertoire consists of a few hundred thousand clones, with 80% to 90% occurring once and the leading ten covering 2.9%. The sequenced material came from peripheral blood. The receptors stem from a man aged 45-65 years with active or convalescent COVID-19.

The chain carries TRBV6-2 or TRBV6-3 and TRBJ1-2, with D unclear. Germline assignment: CDR1 MNHEY and CDR2 SVGEGT. V dropped 5 bases and J dropped 8 bases, with 15 bases sitting between them. The CDR3 totals 13 residues. This CDR3 is CASSPRRARGYTF. The CDR3 DNA is TGTGCCAGCAGTCCCCGCAGAGCGAGAGGCTACACCTTC.

This chain connects TRBV28 to TRBJ1-2; tentatively, D is TRBD1 (5 bases). The CDR3 has 15 residues. CDR1 is MDHEN and CDR2 is SYDVKM in the germline V gene. The germline V and J ends were trimmed by 1 base and 4 bases, with 13 bases remaining between them. CDR3 protein: CASSLSPGWSYGYTF. CDR3 DNA: TGTGCCAGCAGTTTATCTCCAGGGTGGAGCTATGGCTACACCTTC.

The chain joins TRBV3-1 (or the pseudogene TRBV3-2) to TRBJ2-3; D not resolved. The CDR3 is made up of 14 amino acids. Germline V gene lookup returns CDR1 LGHDT and CDR2 YNNKEL (reference sequence). Trimming stripped 0 bases from V and 3 bases from J, with 7 bases between. The CDR3 protein is CASSQDLVTDTQYF. The DNA of the CDR3 is TGTGCCAGCAGCCAAGATCTAGTTACAGATACGCAGTATTTT.

The chain has TRBV7-2 and TRBJ2-1, with TRBD2 matching over 7 bases. V was clipped by 5 bases and J by 1 base; unmatched bases: 8. The CDR3 consists of 16 residues. CDR1 and CDR2 from the germline V gene are SGHTA and FQGNSA. CDR3 residues: CASSPRLAASYNEQFF. CDR3 DNA sequence: TGTGCCAGCAGCCCTCGGCTAGCGGCTTCCTACAATGAGCAGTTCTTC.

The V and J genes are TRBV10-3 and TRBJ1-3; a weak D match, TRBD1 (6 bases). CDR3 length: 14 amino acids. Looked up from germline, CDR1 is ENHRY and CDR2 is SYGVKD. The V end was cut by 6 bases, the J end by 6 bases, with 15 bases between. In DNA form, the CDR3 reads TGTGCCATCAGCGGGGGGGCGCGGGAAAACACCATATATTTT. It translates to CAISGGARENTIYF.

V is TRBV7-2 and J is TRBJ2-7; 7 nucleotides line up with TRBD1. V lost 5 bases and J lost 3; bases outside the gene matches: 7. The CDR3 is 14 amino acids. The V gene's germline CDR1 is SGHTA and CDR2 FQGNSA. The CDR3 bases are TGTGCCAGCAGCGAACGACAGGGTTTCTACGAGCAGTACTTC. It yields the protein CASSERQGFYEQYF. Drawing the rest from reference TRBV7-2 and TRBJ2-7, the complete variable domain is GAGVSQSPSNKVTEKGKDVELRCDPISGHTALYWYRQSLGQGLEFLIYFQGNSAPDKSGLPSDRFSAERTGGSVSTLTIQRTQQEDSAVYLCASSERQGFYEQYFGPGTRLTVT.

This rearrangement joins TRBV20-1 to TRBJ2-1; a possible D gene is TRBD2 (5 bases). Trimming stripped 5 bases from V and 8 bases from J, with 10 bases between. This CDR3 spans 11 amino acids. Germline-derived CDR1 and CDR2 are DFQATT and SNEGSKA (reference sequence). CDR3 sequence (DNA): TGCAGTGCTGTAGGAGGCGATGAGCAGTTCTTC. Translation gives CSAVGGDEQFF.

This clone occurred once. The chain joins TRBV19 to TRBJ1-6; 8 nucleotides line up with TRBD1. Germline V lookup: CDR1 LNHDA, CDR2 SQIVND (reference sequence). The CDR3 spans 16 residues. J gave up 0 bases and V 6 bases, and 4 bases lay outside the gene matches. The chain's CDR3 is CASSPGGSSYNSPLHF. CDR3 DNA: TGTGCCAGTAGCCCAGGGGGCTCCTCCTATAATTCACCCCTCCACTTT.

In regard to this clone: Its ends do not fully match the called genes, so a read error is possible. The V and J genes are TRBV5-4 and TRBJ2-2; D may be TRBD1 (6 bases). CDR1 SGHNT and CDR2 YYREEE come from the germline V gene (reference sequence). This CDR3 contains 14 residues. The CDR3 coding sequence is TGTGCCAGCAGTTTGGGGGCGATGTCGGGGGAGCTGTTTTTT. It codes for CASSLGAMSGELFF.

This chain joins TRBV10-3 and TRBJ1-3; perhaps TRBD1 as D (5 bases). V was pared by 6 bases and J by 2 bases, with 8 bases between. The CDR3 length is 13 residues. Germline CDR1 reads ENHRY; CDR2 reads SYGVKD. CDR3 nucleotide sequence: TGTGCCATCAGACAGGTCCCTGGAAACACCATATATTTT. It translates to CAIRQVPGNTIYF.

The chain couples TRBV6-5 to TRBJ1-1; D might be TRBD1 (6 bases). V was pared by 6 bases and J by 0 bases, with 11 bases between. The CDR3 consists of 14 residues. Per germline, CDR1 MNHEY and CDR2 SVGAGI. This CDR3 is CASRGTGLNTEAFF. For the CDR3, the DNA is TGTGCCAGCAGAGGAACAGGGTTGAACACTGAAGCTTTCTTT.

V is TRBV19 and J is TRBJ1-1; no definite D call. Germline loops: CDR1 LNHDA, CDR2 SQIVND (reference sequence). CDR3 length: 15 residues. V was clipped by 3 bases and J by 3 bases, with 14 bases between them. The CDR3 sequence is CASSMYKRAYTEAFF. In DNA form, the CDR3 reads TGTGCCAGTAGTATGTATAAGCGGGCTTACACTGAAGCTTTCTTT. Drawing the rest from reference TRBV19 and TRBJ1-1, the complete variable domain is DGGITQSPKYLFRKEGQNVTLSCEQNLNHDAMYWYRQDPGQGLRLIYYSQIVNDFQKGDIAEGYSVSREKKESFPLTVTSAQKNPTAFYLCASSMYKRAYTEAFFGQGTRLTVV.

The J gene is TRBJ2-7, the V gene TRBV28, with 7 bases identical to TRBD2. The CDR3 extends over 15 amino acids. V shed 7 bases and J 6 bases; nucleotides not matched to a gene: 15. Germline-derived CDR1 and CDR2 are MDHEN and SYDVKM. The CDR3 bases are TGTGCCAGCACCGAGCCTGGGAGGGCCGGGGGCGAGCAGTACTTC. Translated, it gives CASTEPGRAGGEQYF.

The chain couples TRBV5-4 to TRBJ1-1, with D unclear. This CDR3 has 13 amino acids. Germline lookup yields CDR1 SGHNT and CDR2 YYREEE (reference sequence). V lost 2 bases and J lost 3, with 8 bases in between. CDR3 in amino acids: CASSLSPDTEAFF. DNA of the CDR3: TGTGCCAGCAGCTTAAGCCCTGACACTGAAGCTTTCTTT.

The chain combines TRBV5-4 with TRBJ2-7; weak D call: TRBD2 (7 bases). The CDR3 spans 14 residues. Germline CDR1 reads SGHNT; CDR2 reads YYREEE (reference sequence). The ends were cut back, 4 bases at V and 2 bases at J, with 13 bases in the middle. CDR3 amino acids: CASSPSGGPYEQYF. As DNA, the CDR3 is TGTGCCAGCAGCCCATCGGGGGGCCCCTACGAGCAGTACTTC.

This clone occurred once. The chain couples TRBV7-9 to TRBJ1-2; maybe TRBD1 (6 bases). Germline-derived CDR1 and CDR2 are SEHNR and FQNEAQ (reference sequence). V gave up 4 bases and J gave up 6 bases, with 12 bases separating them. CDR3 length: 13 amino acids. The CDR3 DNA follows: TGTGCCAGCAGCTCCCAGGGGATCGATGGCTACACCTTC. Protein product: CASSSQGIDGYTF.

This clone is a singleton in its sample. The chain uses TRBV4-1 and TRBJ2-1; TRBD2 agrees at 15 bases. J was trimmed by 9 bases and V by 3 bases; bases with no gene match: 9. Germline V CDR1 and CDR2: MGHRA, YSYEKL. This CDR3 contains 17 residues. Here the CDR3 reads CASSQVHWTSGGGEQFF. DNA for the CDR3: TGCGCCAGCAGCCAGGTACACTGGACTAGCGGGGGGGGTGAGCAGTTCTTC.

This chain links TRBV24-1 with TRBJ1-4, with D possibly matching TRBD1 (5 bases). Germline values: CDR1 KGHDR, CDR2 SFDVKD. The length of the CDR3 is 13 residues. V shed 4 bases and J shed 7 bases, with 9 bases lying between them. CDR3 region: CATSESGREKLFF. The CDR3 DNA sequence: TGTGCCACCAGTGAGTCAGGGCGTGAAAAACTGTTTTTT.

The chain links TRBV7-2 to TRBJ1-1; D uncertain. The CDR3 runs to 14 residues. Germline V gene lookup returns CDR1 SGHTA and CDR2 FQGNSA. V lost 1 base, J lost 4 bases, and 10 bases lay in between. The chain's CDR3 is CASSLEPVVTEAFF. Written as DNA, the CDR3 is TGTGCCAGCAGCTTAGAGCCGGTCGTCACTGAAGCTTTCTTT.

The J gene is TRBJ2-2, the V gene TRBV23-1, with a possible D match to TRBD2 (5 bases). TRBV23-1 is treated as an ORF (open reading frame) with a function not yet certain. The CDR3 totals 15 residues. Trimming cost V 8 bases and J 4 bases, with 17 bases left between them. The DNA of the CDR3 is TGCGCCAGCGCCTGGTGTGGGGAGAGCACCGGGGAGCTGTTTTTT. Translating gives CASAWCGESTGELFF.

V is TRBV28 and J is TRBJ2-7; D possibly corresponds to TRBD2 (5 bases). The CDR3 length is 13 residues. The V and J ends lost 7 bases and 4 bases respectively, with 14 bases between them. Germline V gives CDR1 MDHEN, CDR2 SYDVKM. CDR3 bases: TGTGCCAGCACGACCGGGATGACGTACGAGCAGTACTTC. Protein sequence: CASTTGMTYEQYF.

The chain employs TRBV19 and TRBJ2-1; D may be TRBD1 (5 bases). V was clipped by 1 base and J by 4 bases, with 11 bases between them. CDR1 and CDR2 (germline): LNHDA, SQIVND (reference sequence). This CDR3 region has 15 residues. This CDR3 reads CASSIGQLVYNEQFF. DNA of the CDR3: TGTGCCAGTAGTATAGGACAGCTGGTGTACAATGAGCAGTTCTTC.

This chain joins TRBV6-5 and TRBJ1-1; the match to TRBD1 covers 10 bases. Germline V CDR1 and CDR2: MNHEY, SVGAGI. Germline trimming cut 7 bases from V and 4 bases from J; bases unmatched to any gene: 6. The length of the CDR3 is 14 residues. The DNA for the CDR3 is TGTGCCAGCACCGCCGGGACAGGGGTCACTGAAGCTTTCTTT. As protein: CASTAGTGVTEAFF.

This rearrangement joins TRBV7-2 to TRBJ2-7; D not resolved. Germline assignment: CDR1 SGHTA and CDR2 FQGNSA. V dropped 1 base and J dropped 2 bases, with 9 bases sitting between them. The CDR3 is 14 residues long. CDR3 residues: CASSLVLAPYEQYF. CDR3 coding DNA: TGTGCCAGCAGCTTAGTTCTGGCCCCCTACGAGCAGTACTTC.

This chain connects TRBV6-2 or TRBV6-3 to TRBJ2-7, with 13 nucleotides matching TRBD2. The CDR3 has 18 amino acids. Per the germline V gene, CDR1 is MNHEY and CDR2 is SVGEGT. The V and J ends lost 2 bases and 3 bases, in that order; junction bases with no gene match: 10. CDR3 in DNA: TGTGCCAGCAGTTACCTAGGACTAGCGGGGGCCGAGCGCTACGAGCAGTACTTC. This gives the protein CASSYLGLAGAERYEQYF.

J is TRBJ2-1 and V is TRBV2; 14 positions match TRBD2. The ends lost 6 bases at V and 2 bases at J; junction bases unmatched: 3. The CDR3 length is 16 residues. The germline gives CDR1 SNHLY, CDR2 FYNNEI. In DNA, the CDR3 is TGTGCCAGCAGCGGACTAGCGGGAGGAACCTACAATGAGCAGTTCTTC. It is translated as CASSGLAGGTYNEQFF.

This sequence joins TRBV19 and TRBJ2-5; D is undetermined. Germline V CDR1 and CDR2: LNHDA, SQIVND (reference sequence). This CDR3 comprises 15 residues. V was trimmed by 1 base and J by 2 bases, leaving 11 bases between them. CDR3 coding DNA: TGTGCCAGTAGTATAGGGCGAGGTGTGCAAGAGACCCAGTACTTC. Protein product: CASSIGRGVQETQYF.

The V gene is TRBV19, the J gene TRBJ2-1, with TRBD2 matching 12 bases. After removal of 3 bases from V and 5 bases from J, the junction contained 5 bases not matched to a gene. The CDR3 is made up of 16 amino acids. In germline, CDR1 is LNHDA, CDR2 SQIVND (reference sequence). The CDR3 here is CASSILAGGPHNEQFF. CDR3 nucleotides: TGTGCCAGTAGTATCCTAGCGGGAGGGCCCCACAATGAGCAGTTCTTC.